This note documents a single T cell receptor (beta chain) sequence. Its target is not known. The entry originates in a study of identical twins. V trimming: 3 bases; J trimming: 8 bases; junction bases outside the gene matches: 8. The CDR3 is 15 residues long. Germline V gene data show CDR1 as SGHTA and CDR2 as FQGNSA. A universal primer site was added by template switching, and unique molecular identifiers were carried by the cDNA. Using its own MiXCR run on the 5' RACE reads, TCRdb lists one record per CDR3 protein. The sample has some 1,700,000 distinct CDR3 sequences; around 29% are singletons. The study, taken as a whole, reports: Researchers reported excess low generation probability among twin-shared out-of-frame alpha sequences. Cross-sectional statistics underpinned the conclusions; the same donors were not followed.

Sequenced material: cord blood. This chain uses TRBV7-2 with TRBJ2-1; 9 bases line up with TRBD2. The TCR sequence derives from a newborn girl in good health. CDR3 sequence: CASSFRLAEWDEQFF. The CDR3 DNA sequence: TGTGCCAGCAGCTTCCGACTAGCGGAATGGGATGAGCAGTTCTTC.